This T cell receptor (beta chain) was retrieved from a study of T cell responses to AZD1222 COVID-19 vaccine. Points from the study as a whole: Baseline seropositivity characterized only six or seven AZD1222 recipients. Donors were largely white British and mainly female; clonal diversity was possibly underestimated.

TCRdb's copy holds only in-frame clones and misses some; the assay was immunoSEQ multiplex PCR. The data show roughly 120,000 clones, roughly 84% seen once. Concerning this clone itself: The antigen is not known.

The TCR was taken from an adult in good health. Sequencing used peripheral blood, obtained on day 0 of AZD1222 vaccination.

Here the CDR3 reads CASSRGDLGGGIWDEQYF. DNA of the CDR3: TGTGCCAGCAGCAGAGGGGATCTAGGCGGGGGTATTTGGGACGAGCAGTACTTC. V gene TRBV21-1 combines with J gene TRBJ2-7; the table's D call, TRBD2, has no DNA check behind it. TRBV21-1 is assigned pseudogene status. CDR3 length: 18 amino acids.